The 10 T cell receptor beta chains presented below share a single source sample, sequenced in a study of T-cell reconstitution after alpha-beta-depleted transplantation in children. It was with unique molecular identifiers that the TCRbeta library was prepared. A single record per CDR3 protein comes from TCRdb applying MiXCR to the PCR reads. The repertoire consists of some 830,000 distinct CDR3 sequences, with around 15% occurring once and the leading ten covering approximately 5%. Sequenced material: PBMCs, mostly from graft donor cells, taken 360 days after TCRalphabeta/CD19-depleted stem cell transplant. These receptors all stem from a male patient under 18 who had a stem cell transplant for acute lymphoblastic leukemia, so the T cells may come from the graft donor.

The chain links TRBV4-1 to TRBJ2-7; D remains unclear. Germline CDR1 is MGHRA and CDR2 is YSYEKL. Trimming pared 3 bases from V and 1 base from J, leaving 7 bases between. The CDR3 is made up of 13 amino acids. CDR3 nucleotides: TGCGCCAGCAGCCATTATACTTCCTACGAGCAGTACTTC. It yields the protein CASSHYTSYEQYF.

In this sample, this clonotype turned up a few times. The chain joins TRBV5-1 to TRBJ2-2, with 8 nucleotides matching TRBD1. CDR3 size: 16 residues. The V and J ends lost 6 bases and 3 bases, in that order; junction bases with no gene match: 10. CDR1 and CDR2 (germline): SGHRS, YFSETQ. CDR3 bases: TGCGCCAGCACCTTCCCGACAGGGGACTACACCGGGGAGCTGTTTTTT. It specifies CASTFPTGDYTGELFF.

This sequence joins TRBV9 and TRBJ1-1; a possible D gene is TRBD1 (5 bases). The CDR3 is 13 amino acids. The germline gives CDR1 SGDLS, CDR2 YYNGEE. Trimming left V 4 bases short and J 3 bases short, with 10 bases between. CDR3 DNA sequence: TGTGCCAGCAGCTGGGACCTATACACTGAAGCTTTCTTT. It yields the protein CASSWDLYTEAFF.

This sequence joins TRBV7-2 and TRBJ2-5, with 10 bases fitting TRBD2. Germline assignment: CDR1 SGHTA and CDR2 FQGNSA. The CDR3 consists of 15 residues. Trimming cost V 5 bases and J 5 bases; bases outside gene matches: 8. The CDR3 nucleotides read TGTGCCAGCAGCGTGCTAGCGGGAGAATGGGAGACCCAGTACTTC. This translates into CASSVLAGEWETQYF.

The chain couples TRBV3-1 to TRBJ1-1, with 7 bases lining up with TRBD1. V lost 5 bases, J lost 1 base, and 16 bases stayed unmatched. The CDR3 contains 18 residues. CDR1 LGHDT and CDR2 YNNKEL come from the germline V gene (reference sequence). CDR3 protein: CASSSLTGVSSGNTEAFF. The CDR3 nucleotides read TGTGCCAGCAGCTCCTTAACAGGGGTATCGTCTGGGAACACTGAAGCTTTCTTT.

This clonotype was counted only a few times. Here the CDR3 reads CASSQVGSTIYNEQFF. CDR3 nucleotide sequence: TGTGCCAGCAGCCAAGTAGGGAGTACAATCTACAATGAGCAGTTCTTC. The chain couples TRBV3-1 to TRBJ2-1, with a possible D match to TRBD2 (5 bases). With 1 base removed from V and 3 bases from J, the gap between germline ends came to 13 bases. CDR1 is LGHDT, CDR2 YNNKEL, per germline (reference sequence). There are 16 residues in the CDR3.

The chain joins TRBV3-1 to TRBJ2-3; 7 bases match TRBD2. CDR3 length equals 18 residues. With 0 bases clipped from V and 1 base from J, the junction kept 10 bases outside the gene matches. CDR1 and CDR2 from the germline V gene are LGHDT and YNNKEL (reference sequence). The CDR3, as DNA: TGTGCCAGCAGCCAAGATGGGGGAGGGGCTCGGGGCACAGATACGCAGTATTTT. Its translation: CASSQDGGGARGTDTQYF.

The chain recombines TRBV6-1 with TRBJ1-2, with D maybe TRBD1 (5 bases). Germline lookup yields CDR1 MNHNS and CDR2 SASEGT. Between the trimmed V and J ends, which lost 6 bases and 4 bases, there was a span of 18 bases. This CDR3 comprises 15 residues. The CDR3 bases are TGTGCCAGCAGGCAAACTTTCAGGGACGGCTATGGCTACACCTTC. The encoded protein is CASRQTFRDGYGYTF.

This chain uses TRBV5-1 with TRBJ2-2; D ambiguous. Germline CDR1 and CDR2: SGHRS and YFSETQ. This CDR3 is built from 15 residues. Trimming took 5 bases from V and 6 from J, leaving 17 bases between them. The CDR3 is CASRQEPLTPGELFF. CDR3 bases: TGCGCCAGCAGACAAGAACCGCTCACCCCCGGGGAGCTGTTTTTT.

This clonotype was seen a handful of times. The chain employs TRBV27 and TRBJ2-7; D is uncertain. Germline values: CDR1 MNHEY, CDR2 SMNVEV (reference sequence). Trimming pared 6 bases from V and 6 bases from J, leaving 15 bases between. The CDR3 spans 13 residues. The CDR3 region is CASSPEGWSEQYF. The CDR3, as DNA: TGTGCCAGCAGCCCGGAAGGGTGGAGCGAGCAGTACTTC.